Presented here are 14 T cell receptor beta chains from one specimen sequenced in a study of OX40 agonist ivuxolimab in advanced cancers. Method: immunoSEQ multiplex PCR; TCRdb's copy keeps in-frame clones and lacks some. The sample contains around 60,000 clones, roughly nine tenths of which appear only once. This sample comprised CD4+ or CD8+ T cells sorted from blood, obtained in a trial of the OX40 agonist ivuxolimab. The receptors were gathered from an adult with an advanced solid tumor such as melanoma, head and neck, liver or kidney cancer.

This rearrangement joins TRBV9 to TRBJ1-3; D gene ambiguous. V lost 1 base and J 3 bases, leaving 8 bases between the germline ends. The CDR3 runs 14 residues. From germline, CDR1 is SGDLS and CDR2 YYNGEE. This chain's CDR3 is CASSVLPDGNTIYF. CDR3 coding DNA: TGTGCCAGCAGCGTATTGCCGGATGGAAACACCATATATTTT.

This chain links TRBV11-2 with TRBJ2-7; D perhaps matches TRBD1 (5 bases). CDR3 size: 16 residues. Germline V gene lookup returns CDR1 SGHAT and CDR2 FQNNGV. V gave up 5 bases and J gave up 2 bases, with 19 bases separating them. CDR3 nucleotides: TGTGCCAGCAGCCCTCTTGGGGCTATCTCTACCTACGAGCAGTACTTC. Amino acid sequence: CASSPLGAISTYEQYF.

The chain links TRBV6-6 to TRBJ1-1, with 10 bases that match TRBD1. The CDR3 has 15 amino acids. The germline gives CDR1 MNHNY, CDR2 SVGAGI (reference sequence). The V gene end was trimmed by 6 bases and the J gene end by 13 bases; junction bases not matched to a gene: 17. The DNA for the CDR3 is TGTGCCAGCAGCTACGGGGACAGGGGCCCGGAGGGCATTTTCTTT. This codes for CASSYGDRGPEGIFF.

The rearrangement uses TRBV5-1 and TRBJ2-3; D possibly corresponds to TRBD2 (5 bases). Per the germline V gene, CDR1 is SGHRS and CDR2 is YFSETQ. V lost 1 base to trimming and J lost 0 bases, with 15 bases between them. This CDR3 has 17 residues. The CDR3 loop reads CASSLRLAGTSTDTQYF. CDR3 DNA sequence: TGCGCCAGCAGCTTGAGGCTAGCTGGCACTAGCACAGATACGCAGTATTTT. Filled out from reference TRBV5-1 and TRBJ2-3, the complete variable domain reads KAGVTQTPRYLIKTRGQQVTLSCSPISGHRSVSWYQQTPGQGLQFLFEYFSETQRNKGNFPGRFSGRQFSNSRSEMNVSTLELGDSALYLCASSLRLAGTSTDTQYFGPGTRLTVL.

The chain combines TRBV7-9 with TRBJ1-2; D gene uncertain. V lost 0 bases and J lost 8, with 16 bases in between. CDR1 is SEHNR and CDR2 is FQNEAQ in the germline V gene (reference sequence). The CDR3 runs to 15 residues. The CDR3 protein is CASSLADRGMRGYTF. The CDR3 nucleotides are TGTGCCAGCAGCTTAGCGGACCGAGGTATGCGGGGCTACACCTTC.

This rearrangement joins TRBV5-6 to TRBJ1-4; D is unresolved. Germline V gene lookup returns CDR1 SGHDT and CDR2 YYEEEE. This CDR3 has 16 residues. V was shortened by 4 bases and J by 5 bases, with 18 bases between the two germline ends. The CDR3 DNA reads TGTGCCAGCAGCCCAGGAGGACTGATGGAAAATGAAAAACTGTTTTTT. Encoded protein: CASSPGGLMENEKLFF.

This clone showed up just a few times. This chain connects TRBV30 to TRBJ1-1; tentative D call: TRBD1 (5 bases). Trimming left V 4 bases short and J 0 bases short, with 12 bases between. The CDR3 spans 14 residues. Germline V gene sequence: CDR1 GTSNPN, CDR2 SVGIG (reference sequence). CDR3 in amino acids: CAWTQTDLNTEAFF. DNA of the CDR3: TGTGCCTGGACGCAGACAGACTTGAACACTGAAGCTTTCTTT.

The CDR3 region has the DNA TGTGCCAGCAGACAGGGGGTGACTGGAAACACCATATATTTT. Encoded protein: CASRQGVTGNTIYF. The chain joins TRBV6-6 to TRBJ1-3, with 8 bases identical to TRBD1. The trim removed 6 bases at V and 2 bases at J, leaving 3 bases unmatched. This CDR3 contains 14 residues. Germline CDR1 reads MNHNY; CDR2 reads SVGAGI (reference sequence).

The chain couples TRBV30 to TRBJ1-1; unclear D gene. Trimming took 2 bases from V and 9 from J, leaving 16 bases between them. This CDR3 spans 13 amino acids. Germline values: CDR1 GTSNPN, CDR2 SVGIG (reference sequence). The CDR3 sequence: CAWSRAEGSQAFF. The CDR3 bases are TGTGCCTGGAGTCGGGCCGAGGGCAGCCAAGCTTTCTTT.

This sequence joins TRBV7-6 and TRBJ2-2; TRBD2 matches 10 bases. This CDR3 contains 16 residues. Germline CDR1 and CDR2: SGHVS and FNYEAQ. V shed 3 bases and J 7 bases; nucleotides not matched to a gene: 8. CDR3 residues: CASSLGTSGVSGELFF. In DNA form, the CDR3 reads TGTGCCAGCAGCTTGGGAACTAGCGGGGTGAGCGGGGAGCTGTTTTTT.

CDR3 sequence (DNA): TGTGCCAGTACCCTTGGGGGTGGGTTCACCGGGGAGCTGTTTTTT. Its protein is CASTLGGGFTGELFF. This sequence joins TRBV19 and TRBJ2-2, with D perhaps given as TRBD1 or TRBD2 (5 bases each). CDR1 is LNHDA and CDR2 is SQIVND in the germline V gene (reference sequence). This CDR3 region has 15 residues. Trimming took off 7 bases at V and 4 bases at J, with 16 bases between the two ends.

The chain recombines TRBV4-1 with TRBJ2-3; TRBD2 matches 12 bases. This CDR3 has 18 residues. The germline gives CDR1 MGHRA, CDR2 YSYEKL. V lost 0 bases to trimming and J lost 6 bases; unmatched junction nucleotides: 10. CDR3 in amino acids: CASSQDGLLAGGRDTQYF. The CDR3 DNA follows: TGCGCCAGCAGCCAAGATGGCTTACTAGCGGGGGGCCGGGATACGCAGTATTTT.

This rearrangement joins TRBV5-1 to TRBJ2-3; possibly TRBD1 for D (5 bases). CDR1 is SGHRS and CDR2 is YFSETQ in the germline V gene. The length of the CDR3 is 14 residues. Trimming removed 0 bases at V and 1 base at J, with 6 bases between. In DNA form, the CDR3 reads TGCGCCAGCAGCTTGGGCAGGGGCACAGATACGCAGTATTTT. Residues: CASSLGRGTDTQYF.

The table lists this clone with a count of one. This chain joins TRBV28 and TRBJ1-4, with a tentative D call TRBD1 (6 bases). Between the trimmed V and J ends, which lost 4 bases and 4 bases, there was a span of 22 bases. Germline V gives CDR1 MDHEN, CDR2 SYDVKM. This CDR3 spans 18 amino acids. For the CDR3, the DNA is TGTGCCAGCAGTTACGCGGGGGCCGCGACCTACGATAATGAAAAACTGTTTTTT. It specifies CASSYAGAATYDNEKLFF.